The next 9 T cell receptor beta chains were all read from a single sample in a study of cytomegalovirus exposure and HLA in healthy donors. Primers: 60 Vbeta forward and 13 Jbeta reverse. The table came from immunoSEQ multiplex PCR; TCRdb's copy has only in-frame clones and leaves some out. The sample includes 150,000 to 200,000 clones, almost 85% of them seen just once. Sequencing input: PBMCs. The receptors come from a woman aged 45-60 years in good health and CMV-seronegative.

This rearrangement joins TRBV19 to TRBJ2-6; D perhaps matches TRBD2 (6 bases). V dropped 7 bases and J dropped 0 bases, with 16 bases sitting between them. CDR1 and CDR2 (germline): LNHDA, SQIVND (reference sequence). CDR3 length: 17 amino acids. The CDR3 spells CASNSGGQSSGANVLTF. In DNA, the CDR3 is TGTGCCAGTAACTCAGGAGGGCAGAGCTCTGGGGCCAACGTCCTGACTTTC.

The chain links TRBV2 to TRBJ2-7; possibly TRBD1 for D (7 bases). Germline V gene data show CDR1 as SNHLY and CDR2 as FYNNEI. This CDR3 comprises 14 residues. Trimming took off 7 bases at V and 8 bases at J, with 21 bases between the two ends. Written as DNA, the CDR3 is TGTGCCAGCACCTCCGACAGGGAGGTTTTTCAGCAGTACTTC. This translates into CASTSDREVFQQYF.

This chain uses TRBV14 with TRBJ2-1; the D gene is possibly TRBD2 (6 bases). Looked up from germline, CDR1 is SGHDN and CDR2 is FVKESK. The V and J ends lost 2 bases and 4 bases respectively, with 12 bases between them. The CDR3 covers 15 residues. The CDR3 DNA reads TGTGCCAGCAGCCAATGGTCGGGAGTATACAATGAGCAGTTCTTC. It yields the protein CASSQWSGVYNEQFF.

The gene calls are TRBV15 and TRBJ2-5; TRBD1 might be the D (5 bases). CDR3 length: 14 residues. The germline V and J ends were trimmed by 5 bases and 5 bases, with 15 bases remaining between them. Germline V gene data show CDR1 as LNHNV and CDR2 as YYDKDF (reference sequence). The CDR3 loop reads CATSVDSQTETQYF. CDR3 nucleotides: TGTGCCACCAGCGTAGACAGCCAAACCGAGACCCAGTACTTC.

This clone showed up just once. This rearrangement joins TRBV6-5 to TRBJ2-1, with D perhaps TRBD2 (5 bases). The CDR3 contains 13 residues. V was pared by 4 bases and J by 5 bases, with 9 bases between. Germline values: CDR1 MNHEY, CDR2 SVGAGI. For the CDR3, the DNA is TGTGCCAGCAGTTTTGAGGGAAACAATGAGCAGTTCTTC. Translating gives CASSFEGNNEQFF.

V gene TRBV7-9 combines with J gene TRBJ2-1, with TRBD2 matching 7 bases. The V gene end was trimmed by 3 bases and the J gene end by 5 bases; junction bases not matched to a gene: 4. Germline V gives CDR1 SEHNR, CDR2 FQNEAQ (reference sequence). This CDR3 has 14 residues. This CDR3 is CASSFGSGDNEQFF. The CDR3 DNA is TGTGCCAGCAGCTTTGGGAGCGGGGACAATGAGCAGTTCTTC.

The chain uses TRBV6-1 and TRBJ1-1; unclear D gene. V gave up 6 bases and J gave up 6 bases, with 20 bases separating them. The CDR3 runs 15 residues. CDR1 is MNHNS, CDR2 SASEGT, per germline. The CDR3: CASSGIGGPAAEAFF. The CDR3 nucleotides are TGTGCCAGCAGCGGAATCGGAGGGCCGGCCGCTGAAGCTTTCTTT.

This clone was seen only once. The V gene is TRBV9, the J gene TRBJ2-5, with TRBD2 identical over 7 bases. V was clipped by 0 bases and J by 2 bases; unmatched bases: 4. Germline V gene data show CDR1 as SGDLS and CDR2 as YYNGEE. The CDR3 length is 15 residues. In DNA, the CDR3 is TGTGCCAGCAGCGTAGAGGGGAGGGCACAAGAGACCCAGTACTTC. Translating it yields CASSVEGRAQETQYF.

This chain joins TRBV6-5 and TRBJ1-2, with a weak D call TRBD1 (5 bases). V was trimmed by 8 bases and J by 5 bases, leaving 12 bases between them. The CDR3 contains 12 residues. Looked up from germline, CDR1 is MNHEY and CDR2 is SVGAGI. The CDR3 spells CASQQQGYGYTF. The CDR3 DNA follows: TGTGCCAGCCAGCAGCAGGGATATGGCTACACCTTC.